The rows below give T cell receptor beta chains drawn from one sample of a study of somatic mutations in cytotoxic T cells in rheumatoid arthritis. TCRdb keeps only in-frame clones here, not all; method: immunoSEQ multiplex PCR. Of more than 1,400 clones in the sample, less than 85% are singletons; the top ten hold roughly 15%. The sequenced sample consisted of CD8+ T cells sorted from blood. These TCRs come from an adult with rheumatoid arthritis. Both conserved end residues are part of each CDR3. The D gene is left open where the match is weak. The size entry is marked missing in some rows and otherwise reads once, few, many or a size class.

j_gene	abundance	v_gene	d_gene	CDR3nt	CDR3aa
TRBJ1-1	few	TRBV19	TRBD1	TGTGCCACCCGGACAGGCCTTGAAGCTTTCTTT	CATRTGLEAFF
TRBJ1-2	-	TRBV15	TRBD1	TGTGCCACCAGGCCCGGGACAGCCTATGGCTACACCTTC	CATRPGTAYGYTF
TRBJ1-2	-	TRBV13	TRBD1	TGTGCCAGCTCAGACGGGACAGGGGATGCCTATGGCTACACCTTC	CASSDGTGDAYGYTF
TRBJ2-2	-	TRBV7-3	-	TGTGCCAGCAGCCTTGGGGTGGGGTACACCGGGGAGCTGTTTTTT	CASSLGVGYTGELFF
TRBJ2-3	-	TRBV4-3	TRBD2	TGCGCCAGCAGCCAAGGACTAGCGGGATCCCATACGCAGTATTTT	CASSQGLAGSHTQYF
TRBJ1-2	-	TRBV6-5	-	TGTGCCAGCAGCCACGGCGCGAGCTATGGCTACACCTTC	CASSHGASYGYTF
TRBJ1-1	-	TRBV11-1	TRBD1	TGTGCCAGCAGCCCGGGGACAGGTCCGTATGGGGGCACTGAAGCTTTCTTT	CASSPGTGPYGGTEAFF
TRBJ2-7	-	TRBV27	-	TGTGCCAGCACCTTAGCCTACGAGCAGTACTTC	CASTLAYEQYF
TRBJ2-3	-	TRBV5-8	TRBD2	TGTGCCAGCAGCCCCCTCGGTAGCGGGAGGACCGGAGATACGCAGTATTTT	CASSPLGSGRTGDTQYF
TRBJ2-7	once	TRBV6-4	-	TGTGCCAGCAGGTGGGGCTCCTACGAGCAGTACTTC	CASRWGSYEQYF
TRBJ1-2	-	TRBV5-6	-	TGTGCCAGCAGGCCCACTACAGGGAACTATGGCTACACCTTC	CASRPTTGNYGYTF
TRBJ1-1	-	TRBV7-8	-	TGTGCCAGCAGCCCCGGGGTCGGGACTGAAGCTTTCTTT	CASSPGVGTEAFF
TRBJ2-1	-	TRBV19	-	TGTGCCAGTAGTATATCGAAGCGCCTGAGCTCCTACAATGAGCAGTTCTTC	CASSISKRLSSYNEQFF
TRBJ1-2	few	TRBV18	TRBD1	TGTGCCAGCTCTCATACAGGGGAGGTCTATGGCTACACCTTC	CASSHTGEVYGYTF
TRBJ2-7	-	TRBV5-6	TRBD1	TGTGCCAGCAACCCGACAGGGATCCTCTACGAGCAGTACTTC	CASNPTGILYEQYF
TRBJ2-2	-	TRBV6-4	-	TGTGCCAGCAGTGACAGGGACACCGGGGAGCTGTTTTTT	CASSDRDTGELFF
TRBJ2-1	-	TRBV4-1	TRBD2	TGCGCCAGCAGCCATGTCGGGGGGGCCAGCAATGAGCAGTTCTTC	CASSHVGGASNEQFF